The 27 T cell receptor beta chains below come from one sample, sequenced in a study of persistence of HIV-infected CD4 T cells (dated by TCRdb to the early 2020s). These TCRs' antigens remain unknown. The treatment or condition label for this specimen denotes: suppressive antiretroviral therapy. Cells were stimulated with a pool of overlapping HIV-1 Gag 15-mer peptides at approximately 0.98 ug per peptide per mL. Responding CD4+ T cells were sorted on the basis of upregulation of both CD40 ligand and CD69. The immunoSEQ hsTCRB assay version 4 in survey mode was used to sequence TCRbeta repertoires from genomic DNA. Entries here come from immuneACCESS through TCRdb and include only in-frame sequences with V and J called. Some clones fail to appear in such tables; in the studies checked, an unresolved V gene covers under half of the shortfall, and the cause of the remainder is unknown. For this sample the table gives fewer than 35,000 clones, of which approximately 70% were detected only once. Roughly 1.5% of the sample rests with the top ten.

The source was CD4+ T cells sorted from PBMCs after roughly 17-hour stimulation, collected from a patient who received antiretroviral therapy. The sample's cell subset or site label, in plain terms: CD40L+CD69+ CD4 T cells responding to HIV-1 Gag peptides. The receptors shown here come from an adult man with HIV who was CMV-seropositive.

This rearrangement joins TRBV29-1 to TRBJ1-2; D not certain. CDR1 and CDR2 (germline): SQVTM, ANQGSEA. The CDR3 covers 13 residues. V gave up 6 bases and J gave up 1 base, with 12 bases separating them. The CDR3 DNA is TGCAGCGTCGGAACAGATTTTAACTATGGCTACACCTTC. It yields the protein CSVGTDFNYGYTF.

The rearrangement joins TRBV7-8 to TRBJ1-1; D is unresolved. The CDR3 covers 14 residues. Germline CDR1 and CDR2: SGHVS and FQNEAQ. V was clipped by 6 bases and J by 0 bases, with 11 bases between them. The CDR3 loop is CASSFYKVNTEAFF. CDR3 DNA sequence: TGTGCCAGCAGTTTCTACAAAGTGAACACTGAAGCTTTCTTT.

Sample share makes this clone medium-sized. CDR3 sequence: CASSFSTGPARYTSTDTQYF. The CDR3 DNA follows: TGTGCCAGCAGCTTCTCGACAGGACCCGCACGATACACTAGCACAGATACGCAGTATTTT. The chain employs TRBV13 and TRBJ2-3, with a tentative D call TRBD1 (6 bases). CDR1 PRHDT and CDR2 FYEKMQ come from the germline V gene (reference sequence). The CDR3 is 20 residues long. V was pared by 3 bases and J by 0 bases, with 25 bases between.

The chain joins TRBV7-8 to TRBJ2-2; the D is unclear. This CDR3 has 15 amino acids. In germline, CDR1 is SGHVS, CDR2 FQNEAQ. V dropped 3 bases and J dropped 1 base, with 9 bases sitting between them. The CDR3 is CASSFLRQNTGELFF. The CDR3 DNA follows: TGTGCCAGCAGCTTCCTCCGACAGAACACCGGGGAGCTGTTTTTT.

Concerning this clone itself: Other DNA variants within this sample encode the same CDR3. CDR3: CASSLGYSNQPQHF. CDR3 nucleotide sequence: TGTGCCAGCAGCTTGGGCTATAGCAATCAGCCCCAGCATTTT. The chain has TRBV5-6 and TRBJ1-5; no firm D call. CDR1 is SGHDT, CDR2 YYEEEE, per germline. The CDR3 has 14 residues. V dropped 0 bases and J dropped 0 bases, with 4 bases sitting between them.

The chain is built from TRBV4-2 and TRBJ1-1; no definite D call. The CDR3 sequence is 12 residues long. V shed 1 base and J shed 11 bases, with 11 bases lying between them. Germline V gene data show CDR1 as LGHNA and CDR2 as YNFKEQ. The CDR3 DNA sequence: TGTGCCAGCAGCCAAGGTGGACCAGATGCTTTCTTT. Protein: CASSQGGPDAFF.

The chain couples TRBV24-1 to TRBJ2-3, with D tentatively TRBD2 (7 bases). CDR3 size: 18 residues. V was trimmed by 2 bases and J by 1 base, leaving 18 bases between them. Per the germline V gene, CDR1 is KGHDR and CDR2 is SFDVKD. The CDR3 DNA is TGTGCCACCAGTGATTACCCTACTACAGGGAGGGGCACAGATACGCAGTATTTT. Translating gives CATSDYPTTGRGTDTQYF.

The chain recombines TRBV28 with TRBJ1-2; D is undetermined. The CDR3 length is 14 residues. V gave up 3 bases and J gave up 4 bases, with 12 bases separating them. Germline V gene lookup returns CDR1 MDHEN and CDR2 SYDVKM. The CDR3 DNA follows: TGTGCCAGCAGTTTGGAACAGACCTCCTATGGCTACACCTTC. This gives the protein CASSLEQTSYGYTF.

There are a few counts of this clone. The chain links TRBV5-1 to TRBJ2-1; D might be TRBD1 or TRBD2, each matching 6 bases. Trimming cost V 6 bases and J 4 bases, with 29 bases left between them. CDR1 is SGHRS, CDR2 YFSETQ, per germline. This CDR3 has 19 residues. The CDR3 sequence: CASKGGDTKTRLKYNEQFF. DNA for the CDR3: TGCGCCAGCAAGGGGGGAGACACCAAAACCCGGCTGAAATACAATGAGCAGTTCTTC. The full variable domain, completed using reference TRBV5-1 and TRBJ2-1, is KAGVTQTPRYLIKTRGQQVTLSCSPISGHRSVSWYQQTPGQGLQFLFEYFSETQRNKGNFPGRFSGRQFSNSRSEMNVSTLELGDSALYLCASKGGDTKTRLKYNEQFFGPGTRLTVL.

The chain links TRBV28 to TRBJ2-6; 8 nucleotides match TRBD1. V lost 8 bases, J lost 4 bases, and 13 bases stayed unmatched. Germline V lookup: CDR1 MDHEN, CDR2 SYDVKM. The CDR3 has 17 residues. This CDR3 is CASCGNRGAVGANVLTF. The CDR3 coding sequence is TGTGCCAGCTGCGGAAACAGGGGGGCGGTCGGGGCCAACGTCCTGACTTTC.

This sequence joins TRBV21-1 and TRBJ2-1. TRBV21-1 is a pseudogene. The CDR3 extends over 11 amino acids. CDR3 in DNA: TGTGCCAGCAGCCCCCTGGATGAGCAGTTCTTC. As protein: CASSPLDEQFF.

V is TRBV3-1 (or the pseudogene TRBV3-2) and J is TRBJ2-7, with D perhaps given as TRBD1 or TRBD2 (5 bases each). There are 15 residues in the CDR3. Germline V gene sequence: CDR1 LGHDT, CDR2 YNNKEL (reference sequence). Trimming removed 1 base from V and 1 base from J, with 11 bases in between. The CDR3 protein is CASSQVGDRSYEQYF. The CDR3, as DNA: TGTGCCAGCAGCCAAGTGGGGGACCGTTCCTACGAGCAGTACTTC.

Comment on this clone: The sample contains more than one DNA sequence encoding this CDR3. The chain combines TRBV5-6 with TRBJ2-6, with D hard to call. The CDR3 runs 15 residues. The V gene lost 4 bases and the J gene lost 1 base, with 9 bases spanning the gap. Germline V lookup: CDR1 SGHDT, CDR2 YYEEEE. CDR3 residues: CASSLSGSGANVLTF. In nucleotides, the CDR3 is TGTGCCAGCAGCCTGTCCGGGTCTGGGGCCAACGTCCTGACTTTC.

This clone was seen once. The chain links TRBV10-3 to TRBJ1-2; 9 bases agree with TRBD1. The J segment lost 5 bases and the V segment lost 6 bases, leaving 7 bases of the junction unmatched. Germline lookup yields CDR1 ENHRY and CDR2 SYGVKD. CDR3 size: 14 residues. The CDR3 protein is CAISDTGGAYGYTF. CDR3 DNA sequence: TGTGCCATCAGCGATACAGGGGGCGCTTATGGCTACACCTTC.

The rearrangement uses TRBV28 and TRBJ1-2, with 7 bases lining up with TRBD1. Germline V gene lookup returns CDR1 MDHEN and CDR2 SYDVKM. The length of the CDR3 is 16 residues. V lost 4 bases to trimming and J lost 1 base; unmatched junction nucleotides: 9. In nucleotides, the CDR3 is TGTGCCAGCAGTTCTTTAGGGGGCGACCTTAACTATGGCTACACCTTC. It translates to CASSSLGGDLNYGYTF.

The chain carries TRBV4-1 and TRBJ2-7; possible D gene TRBD2, 6 bases. There are 18 residues in the CDR3. CDR1 and CDR2 (germline): MGHRA, YSYEKL. V dropped 1 base and J dropped 3 bases, with 22 bases sitting between them. The CDR3 protein is CASSQGPLRREKDYEQYF. CDR3 coding DNA: TGCGCCAGCAGCCAAGGCCCCCTAAGGCGGGAAAAGGACTACGAGCAGTACTTC.

This chain links TRBV27 with TRBJ2-2; D uncertain. The germline V gene encodes CDR1 MNHEY and CDR2 SMNVEV (reference sequence). The ends were cut back, 6 bases at V and 2 bases at J, with 13 bases in the middle. This CDR3 has 15 residues. The CDR3 nucleotides are TGTGCCAGCAGCCCCACCAGGATTAACACCGGGGAGCTGTTTTTT. It codes for CASSPTRINTGELFF.

The V gene is TRBV27, the J gene TRBJ1-1, with 8 bases aligning to TRBD1. Looked up from germline, CDR1 is MNHEY and CDR2 is SMNVEV (reference sequence). V lost 6 bases, J lost 0 bases, and 6 bases stayed unmatched. The CDR3 is 15 amino acids. CDR3 DNA: TGTGCCAGCAGGCCAGCGGACAGGGTGAACACTGAAGCTTTCTTT. This encodes CASRPADRVNTEAFF.

This clone was detected once. The chain uses TRBV28 and TRBJ2-7; D remains ambiguous. The V gene's germline CDR1 is MDHEN and CDR2 SYDVKM. Trimming took off 5 bases at V and 0 bases at J, with 11 bases between the two ends. The CDR3 totals 14 residues. The CDR3, as DNA: TGTGCCAGCAGTATAGGGTCTTTCTCCTACGAGCAGTACTTC. Protein sequence: CASSIGSFSYEQYF.

The rearrangement uses TRBV6-1 and TRBJ2-6; maybe TRBD2 (5 bases). The CDR3 runs to 15 residues. Germline CDR1 reads MNHNS; CDR2 reads SASEGT. V was pared by 2 bases and J by 2 bases, with 7 bases between. The CDR3 spells CASSEYGTGANVLTF. CDR3 DNA: TGTGCCAGCAGTGAATACGGGACTGGGGCCAACGTCCTGACTTTC.

This chain connects TRBV6-6 to TRBJ1-5; the D is unclear. The CDR3 totals 12 residues. Germline-derived CDR1 and CDR2 are MNHNY and SVGAGI (reference sequence). V was cut by 2 bases and J by 3 bases, with 2 bases left in between. The CDR3: CASSYTNQPQHF. The DNA for the CDR3 is TGTGCCAGCAGTTACACCAATCAGCCCCAGCATTTT.

The chain employs TRBV7-9 and TRBJ2-7, with D unclear. Trimming took 5 bases from V and 4 from J, leaving 9 bases between them. The germline CDR1 and CDR2 sequences are SEHNR and FQNEAQ (reference sequence). This CDR3 is built from 12 residues. CDR3 bases: TGTGCCAGCAGCAAACAGCATTACGAGCAGTACTTC. It encodes CASSKQHYEQYF.

The V and J genes are TRBV11-2 and TRBJ2-7, with 12 positions matching TRBD2. Germline CDR1 is SGHAT and CDR2 is FQNNGV. The J segment lost 7 bases and the V segment lost 5 bases, leaving 9 bases of the junction unmatched. This CDR3 is built from 15 residues. The CDR3 DNA sequence: TGTGCCAGCAGCGAACTAGCGGGGGGTCTAGGGGAGCAGTACTTC. This gives the protein CASSELAGGLGEQYF. Full variable domain (missing parts from reference TRBV11-2 and TRBJ2-7): EAGVAQSPRYKIIEKRQSVAFWCNPISGHATLYWYQQILGQGPKLLIQFQNNGVVDDSQLPKDRFSAERLKGVDSTLKIQPAKLEDSAVYLCASSELAGGLGEQYFGPGTRLTVT.

This sequence joins TRBV4-1 and TRBJ1-1; D is possibly TRBD1 (5 bases). Trimming removed 0 bases from V and 3 bases from J, with 11 bases in between. In germline, CDR1 is MGHRA, CDR2 YSYEKL. The CDR3 totals 15 residues. CDR3 nucleotide sequence: TGCGCCAGCAGCCAAGAAGGGGCCACTTACACTGAAGCTTTCTTT. This encodes CASSQEGATYTEAFF.

V is TRBV10-3 and J is TRBJ2-2; TRBD1 or TRBD2 may be the D gene (5 bases each). Trimming removed 0 bases from V and 13 bases from J, with 15 bases in between. This CDR3 has 14 residues. CDR1 ENHRY and CDR2 SYGVKD come from the germline V gene. CDR3 sequence reads: CAISESAETGRLFF. CDR3 DNA: TGTGCCATCAGTGAGTCGGCAGAGACGGGGCGGCTGTTTTTT.

The V call is TRBV9, the J call TRBJ1-1; 9 bases match TRBD1. The CDR3 extends over 14 amino acids. The V and J ends lost 4 bases and 5 bases, in that order; junction bases with no gene match: 6. Germline lookup yields CDR1 SGDLS and CDR2 YYNGEE. The CDR3 loop is CASSRGQGRTEAFF. The DNA for the CDR3 is TGTGCCAGCAGCCGGGGACAGGGTAGGACTGAAGCTTTCTTT. Looking up the rest from reference TRBV9 and TRBJ1-1 gives the full variable domain: DSGVTQTPKHLITATGQRVTLRCSPRSGDLSVYWYQQSLDQGLQFLIQYYNGEERAKGNILERFSAQQFPDLHSELNLSSLELGDSALYFCASSRGQGRTEAFFGQGTRLTVV.

This clone has more than one count but fewer than ten. CDR3 nucleotides: TGTGCCAGCAGCCAAGATGGGAGGCCTAACAGTTTAACTTTCTTT. Encoded protein: CASSQDGRPNSLTFF. The chain joins TRBV3-1 (or the pseudogene TRBV3-2) to TRBJ1-1, with D unresolved. Trimming took 0 bases from V and 12 from J, leaving 20 bases between them. The germline V gene encodes CDR1 LGHDT and CDR2 YNNKEL (reference sequence). This CDR3 is 15 amino acids long.